This TCR beta chain comes out of a study of blood T cell repertoires in COVID-19. Study overall: From the United States, Italy and Spain came samples of acute and convalescent COVID-19. PBMCs, B-cell-depleted T cells, or T cells were the source of the cDNA or gDNA that made up the material.

The CDR3 spans 15 residues. The germline CDR1 and CDR2 sequences are SGHAT and FQNNGV. The junction had 2 bases not matched to a gene; V was cut back by 5 bases and J by 6 bases. Patients at the Seattle site were enrolled during active infection and followed longitudinally. This clone came up once. In the original processing: Reference gene primers were amplified, and this amplification served to estimate nucleated cell counts. This table comes from immunoSEQ multiplex PCR, and its TCRdb copy is limited to in-frame clones, with some not included. Clone size and V and J calls were adopted from that table, with D and trimming inferred from the DNA. The sample has 220,000 or so clones, 86% seen once.

Sequencing was performed on peripheral blood. The TCR originated in a woman aged 45-60 years with COVID-19, enrolled during active disease. The rearrangement uses TRBV11-2 and TRBJ2-1; 15 positions agree with TRBD2. The CDR3 protein is CASSGGLAGGNEQFF. CDR3 bases: TGTGCCAGCAGCGGGGGACTAGCGGGGGGCAATGAGCAGTTCTTC.